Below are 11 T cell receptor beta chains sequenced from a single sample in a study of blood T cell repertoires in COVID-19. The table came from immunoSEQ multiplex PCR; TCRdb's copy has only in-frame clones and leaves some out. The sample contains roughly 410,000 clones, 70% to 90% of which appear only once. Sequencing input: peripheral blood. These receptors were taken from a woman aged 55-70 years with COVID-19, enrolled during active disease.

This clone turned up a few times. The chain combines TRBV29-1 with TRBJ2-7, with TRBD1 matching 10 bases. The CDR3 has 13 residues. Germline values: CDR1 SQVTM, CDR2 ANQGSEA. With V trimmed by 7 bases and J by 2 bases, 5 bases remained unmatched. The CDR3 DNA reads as TGCAGCGCCGGGACAGGGGCTCCCTACGAGCAGTACTTC. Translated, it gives CSAGTGAPYEQYF.

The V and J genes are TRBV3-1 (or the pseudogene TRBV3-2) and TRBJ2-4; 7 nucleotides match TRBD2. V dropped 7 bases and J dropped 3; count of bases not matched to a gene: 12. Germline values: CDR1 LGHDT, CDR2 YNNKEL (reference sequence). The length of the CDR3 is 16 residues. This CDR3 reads CASIRDLGRVKNIQYF. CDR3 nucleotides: TGTGCCAGCATTAGAGATCTTGGGAGGGTCAAAAACATTCAGTACTTC.

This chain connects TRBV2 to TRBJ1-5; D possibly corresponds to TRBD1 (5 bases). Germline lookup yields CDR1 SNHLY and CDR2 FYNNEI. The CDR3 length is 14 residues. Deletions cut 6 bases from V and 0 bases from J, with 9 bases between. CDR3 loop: CASRGHISNQPQHF. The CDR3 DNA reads TGTGCCAGCAGAGGACATATTAGCAATCAGCCCCAGCATTTT.

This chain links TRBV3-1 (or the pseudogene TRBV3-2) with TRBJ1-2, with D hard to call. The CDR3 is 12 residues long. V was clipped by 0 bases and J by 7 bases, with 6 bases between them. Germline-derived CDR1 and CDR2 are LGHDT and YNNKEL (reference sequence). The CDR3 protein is CASSQDPLGYTF. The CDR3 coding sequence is TGTGCCAGCAGCCAAGACCCCCTTGGCTACACCTTC.

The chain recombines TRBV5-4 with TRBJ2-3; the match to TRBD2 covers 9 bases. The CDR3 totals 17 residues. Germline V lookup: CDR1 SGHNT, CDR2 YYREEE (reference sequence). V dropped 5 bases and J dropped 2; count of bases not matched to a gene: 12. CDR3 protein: CASSNTGTSFSTDTQYF. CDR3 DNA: TGTGCCAGCAGTAACACCGGGACTAGCTTTTCCACAGATACGCAGTATTTT. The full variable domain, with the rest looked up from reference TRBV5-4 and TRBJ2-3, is ETGVTQSPTHLIKTRGQQVTLRCSSQSGHNTVSWYQQALGQGPQFIFQYYREEENGRGNFPPRFSGLQFPNYSSELNVNALELDDSALYLCASSNTGTSFSTDTQYFGPGTRLTVL.

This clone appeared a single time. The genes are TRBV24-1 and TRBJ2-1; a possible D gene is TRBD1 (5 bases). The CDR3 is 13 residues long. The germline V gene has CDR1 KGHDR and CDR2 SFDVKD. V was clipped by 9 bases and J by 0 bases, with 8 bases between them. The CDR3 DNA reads TGTGCCACCTCCCAGGGCTCCTACAATGAGCAGTTCTTC. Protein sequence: CATSQGSYNEQFF.

CDR3: CASSLFGREAGYTF. In DNA form, the CDR3 reads TGTGCCAGCAGTTTATTTGGGAGGGAGGCTGGCTACACCTTC. The chain employs TRBV27 and TRBJ1-2; unclear D gene. Looked up from germline, CDR1 is MNHEY and CDR2 is SMNVEV (reference sequence). Trimming took off 1 base at V and 7 bases at J, with 13 bases between the two ends. This CDR3 comprises 14 residues.

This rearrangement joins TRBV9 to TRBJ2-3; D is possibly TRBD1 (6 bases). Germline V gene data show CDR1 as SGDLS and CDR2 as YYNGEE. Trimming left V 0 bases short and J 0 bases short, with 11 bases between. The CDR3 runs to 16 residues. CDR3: CASSVDGGRSTDTQYF. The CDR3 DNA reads TGTGCCAGCAGCGTAGATGGGGGCCGTAGCACAGATACGCAGTATTTT.

This chain's CDR3 is CASSEAGGDYNEQFF. As DNA, the CDR3 is TGTGCCAGCAGTGAAGCGGGGGGCGATTACAATGAGCAGTTCTTC. The genes are TRBV25-1 and TRBJ2-1; the match to TRBD2 covers 8 bases. The CDR3 loop spans 15 amino acids. J lost 4 bases, V lost 2 bases, and 4 bases had no gene match. Germline CDR1 and CDR2: MGHDK and SYGVNS.

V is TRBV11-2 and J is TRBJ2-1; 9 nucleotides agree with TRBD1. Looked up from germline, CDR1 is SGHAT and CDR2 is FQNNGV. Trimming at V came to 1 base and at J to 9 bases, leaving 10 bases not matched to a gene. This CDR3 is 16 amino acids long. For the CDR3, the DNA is TGTGCCAGCAGCTTAGGGGCACAGGGGGCAGGGGGTGAGCAGTTCTTC. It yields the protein CASSLGAQGAGGEQFF. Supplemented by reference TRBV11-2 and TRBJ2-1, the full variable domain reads EAGVAQSPRYKIIEKRQSVAFWCNPISGHATLYWYQQILGQGPKLLIQFQNNGVVDDSQLPKDRFSAERLKGVDSTLKIQPAKLEDSAVYLCASSLGAQGAGGEQFFGPGTRLTVL.

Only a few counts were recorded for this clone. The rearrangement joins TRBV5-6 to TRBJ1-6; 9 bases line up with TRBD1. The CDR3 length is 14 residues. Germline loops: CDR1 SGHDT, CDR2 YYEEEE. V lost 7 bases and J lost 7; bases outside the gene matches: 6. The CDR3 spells CASGIGTGNSPLHF. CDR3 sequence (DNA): TGTGCCAGCGGCATTGGGACAGGGAATTCACCCCTCCACTTT.